This TCR beta chain was obtained from a study of blood T cell repertoires in COVID-19. Study background: From the United States, Italy and Spain came samples of acute and convalescent COVID-19. PBMCs, B-cell-depleted T cells, or T cells provided the cDNA or gDNA that made up the material.

Original processing methods: Estimation of nucleated cell counts relied on the amplification of reference gene primers. Assay: immunoSEQ multiplex PCR; the TCRdb copy retains only in-frame clones and omits some. That table furnishes V, J and clone size, whereas the DNA furnished D and trimming. The sample has 100,000 to 150,000 clones, roughly 84% seen once. V was trimmed by 1 base and J by 0 bases, leaving 19 bases between them. The germline V gene encodes CDR1 LNHDA and CDR2 SQIVND (reference sequence). This CDR3 region has 18 residues. Sequenced input: peripheral blood. This chain links TRBV19 with TRBJ2-7; D possibly corresponds to TRBD1 (7 bases). This TCR was recovered from a woman aged 80 or over with acute or convalescent COVID-19. CDR3 coding DNA: TGTGCCAGTAGTATAGGGCCAGGGGGACTTACAATCTCCTACGAGCAGTACTTC. Protein product: CASSIGPGGLTISYEQYF.